Shown below are 18 T cell receptor beta chains from a single sample sequenced in a study of neurological immune-mediated disorders. TCRdb fed the 5' RACE reads into MiXCR, producing one record per CDR3 protein. The table includes about 46,000 distinct CDR3 sequences, about 2% detected once. What was sequenced was PBMCs. The receptors shown here come from a woman in her forties with multiple sclerosis.

The table lists this clonotype with many counts. V usage is TRBV7-6 and J usage is TRBJ2-7, with D tentatively TRBD1 (6 bases). The CDR3 is 13 residues long. Germline V gene lookup returns CDR1 SGHVS and CDR2 FNYEAQ. Trimming shortened V by 4 bases and J by 6 bases, and 13 bases separated the two germline ends. The CDR3: CASSSSRGGEQYF. In nucleotides, the CDR3 is TGTGCCAGCAGCTCCTCCAGGGGCGGCGAGCAGTACTTC.

In its sample, this clonotype was seen many times. V usage is TRBV6-2 or TRBV6-3 and J usage is TRBJ2-3; the D is unclear. The V and J ends lost 1 base and 2 bases respectively, with 4 bases between them. Germline values: CDR1 MNHEY, CDR2 SVGEGT. The CDR3 runs 13 residues. The CDR3 DNA reads as TGTGCCAGCAGTTACTGGACCACAGATACGCAGTATTTT. Translating it yields CASSYWTTDTQYF.

This clonotype was recorded at least ten times. The J gene is TRBJ2-4, the V gene TRBV12-3 or TRBV12-4, with D possibly matching TRBD2 (6 bases). The CDR3 extends over 15 amino acids. Trimming left V 5 bases short and J 0 bases short, with 11 bases between. CDR3 sequence: CASSNRDLAKNIQYF. The CDR3 DNA is TGTGCCAGCAGTAATCGGGACTTAGCCAAAAACATTCAGTACTTC.

Many counts were recorded for this clonotype. The gene calls are TRBV5-6 and TRBJ2-1; D gene unclear. The germline gives CDR1 SGHDT, CDR2 YYEEEE. The CDR3 is 11 amino acids. The V end lost 4 bases, the J end lost 9 bases, and 8 bases lay between the germline ends. CDR3 nucleotide sequence: TGTGCCAGCAGCCTTAACAGTGAGCAGTTCTTC. Encoded protein: CASSLNSEQFF.

This clonotype was seen at least ten times. The rearrangement links TRBV20-1 to TRBJ2-7, with 9 bases matching TRBD1. V lost 2 bases to trimming and J lost 5 bases; unmatched junction nucleotides: 1. Germline V lookup: CDR1 DFQATT, CDR2 SNEGSKA (reference sequence). The CDR3 is 12 amino acids. CDR3 DNA: TGCAGTGCTAGAACAGGGGGCCACGAGCAGTACTTC. Its protein product is CSARTGGHEQYF.

The table lists this clonotype with many counts. The CDR3: CASRGVTGELFF. CDR3 coding DNA: TGTGCCAGCAGGGGGGTAACCGGGGAGCTGTTTTTT. The chain couples TRBV6-5 to TRBJ2-2; TRBD1 or TRBD2 may be the D gene (5 bases each). Germline loops: CDR1 MNHEY, CDR2 SVGAGI. The CDR3 is made up of 12 amino acids. V gave up 6 bases and J gave up 5 bases, with 7 bases separating them.

This clonotype is labeled as medium-sized. This chain joins TRBV20-1 and TRBJ2-1; D gene unclear. The V end was cut by 5 bases, the J end by 5 bases, with 1 base between. Germline V gene data show CDR1 as DFQATT and CDR2 as SNEGSKA (reference sequence). This CDR3 comprises 9 residues. The CDR3 coding sequence is TGCAGTGCTGACAATGAGCAGTTCTTC. Translation gives CSADNEQFF.

This clonotype was counted ten times or more. The chain has TRBV5-1 and TRBJ1-2; D possibly corresponds to TRBD1 (5 bases). This CDR3 is built from 14 residues. Between the trimmed V and J ends, which lost 2 bases and 6 bases, there was a span of 14 bases. Germline V CDR1 and CDR2: SGHRS, YFSETQ. The CDR3 DNA reads TGCGCCAGCAGCTTCCAGGGTTCGCAGCATGGCTACACCTTC. Translating gives CASSFQGSQHGYTF.

In this sample, this clonotype turned up many times. In nucleotides, the CDR3 is TGTGCCAGCACCCTAGCAGGGTACACTGAAGCTTTCTTT. As protein: CASTLAGYTEAFF. V gene TRBV6-1 combines with J gene TRBJ1-1, with TRBD1 as a possible D gene (5 bases). The germline V and J ends were trimmed by 7 bases and 3 bases, with 12 bases remaining between them. Germline V gene data show CDR1 as MNHNS and CDR2 as SASEGT. This CDR3 is 13 amino acids long.

This clonotype was seen many times. The gene calls are TRBV19 and TRBJ1-4; TRBD1 is a possible D gene (5 bases). Germline loops: CDR1 LNHDA, CDR2 SQIVND (reference sequence). This CDR3 is built from 13 residues. V was clipped by 7 bases and J by 7 bases, with 13 bases between them. In DNA form, the CDR3 reads TGTGCCAGTATGGACGCCCAGGGTGAAAAACTGTTTTTT. Its translation is CASMDAQGEKLFF.

Many counts were recorded for this clonotype. The chain carries TRBV5-1 and TRBJ2-3, with D perhaps matching TRBD1 (6 bases). The ends were cut back, 4 bases at V and 1 base at J, with 10 bases in the middle. Germline CDR1 SGHRS, CDR2 YFSETQ. The CDR3 contains 14 residues. For the CDR3, the DNA is TGCGCCAGCAGCCAAGGACAGCGCACAGATACGCAGTATTTT. Translating it yields CASSQGQRTDTQYF.

This clonotype was observed many times. The V call is TRBV4-1, the J call TRBJ2-1, with 9 bases aligning to TRBD2. V lost 2 bases, J lost 12 bases, and 8 bases stayed unmatched. The CDR3 consists of 14 residues. Germline CDR1 MGHRA, CDR2 YSYEKL. CDR3 sequence (DNA): TGCGCCAGCAGCCAACGGCGGGGGGGCTCTAGGCAGTTCTTC. Encoded protein: CASSQRRGGSRQFF.

In its sample, this clonotype was seen many times. The J gene is TRBJ2-7, the V gene TRBV3-1; 8 nucleotides line up with TRBD2. The V and J ends lost 1 base and 4 bases, in that order; junction bases with no gene match: 3. The germline V gene encodes CDR1 LGHDT and CDR2 YNNKEL (reference sequence). The CDR3 is 14 amino acids. CDR3 loop: CASSQGTSFYEQYF. CDR3 sequence (DNA): TGTGCCAGCAGCCAAGGGACTAGCTTTTACGAGCAGTACTTC.

In its sample, this clonotype was seen many times. The chain has TRBV18 and TRBJ2-7; 7 bases match TRBD2. Germline assignment: CDR1 KGHSH and CDR2 LQKENI. V was pared by 6 bases and J by 0 bases, with 11 bases of the junction left unmatched. The CDR3 spans 16 residues. The CDR3 is CASSPLTSSLSYEQYF. CDR3 bases: TGTGCCAGCTCGCCCTTGACTAGCTCGCTCTCCTACGAGCAGTACTTC.

This clonotype was detected many times. The chain recombines TRBV5-8 with TRBJ1-1; 9 nucleotides match TRBD1. The CDR3 is 17 amino acids. V shed 2 bases and J 0 bases; nucleotides not matched to a gene: 8. In germline, CDR1 is SGHTS, CDR2 YDEGEE. This CDR3 reads CASSFYRGPELNTEAFF. The CDR3, as DNA: TGTGCCAGCAGCTTCTACAGGGGGCCAGAGTTGAACACTGAAGCTTTCTTT.

Many counts were recorded for this clonotype. The V call is TRBV20-1, the J call TRBJ1-2, with D unclear. Trimming removed 5 bases from V and 4 bases from J, with 20 bases in between. CDR1 and CDR2 from the germline V gene are DFQATT and SNEGSKA (reference sequence). CDR3 length: 15 amino acids. The CDR3 sequence is CSAFALTDDLYGYTF. CDR3 coding DNA: TGCAGTGCTTTCGCCCTTACGGACGACCTCTATGGCTACACCTTC.

This clonotype was seen ten or more times. This chain joins TRBV5-1 and TRBJ1-1; D is uncertain. The germline V gene has CDR1 SGHRS and CDR2 YFSETQ. The CDR3 length is 15 residues. V was trimmed by 0 bases and J by 0 bases, leaving 9 bases between them. The CDR3 region has the DNA TGCGCCAGCAGCTTGGACGGCAGAATGAACACTGAAGCTTTCTTT. Encoded protein: CASSLDGRMNTEAFF.

This clonotype was picked up many times. The chain recombines TRBV15 with TRBJ1-1, with a weak D call TRBD1 (5 bases). This CDR3 is built from 15 residues. Trimming took off 5 bases at V and 4 bases at J, with 17 bases between the two ends. In germline, CDR1 is LNHNV, CDR2 YYDKDF (reference sequence). The CDR3 region is CATSPGGGESTEAFF. In DNA form, the CDR3 reads TGTGCCACCAGCCCTGGCGGGGGGGAATCCACTGAAGCTTTCTTT.